These 32 T cell receptor beta chains came from one sample sequenced in a study of CD8+ T cells in alopecia areata. Documented treatment: oral pan-JAK inhibitor, 5-10 mg twice daily. The sequencing template was cDNA reverse transcribed from extracted RNA. Here immunoSEQ multiplex PCR was the method, and the copy in TCRdb shows in-frame clones only, minus some. Here the sample spans around 200,000 clones, 53% being singletons. Sequencing was performed on CD8+ T cells sorted from blood, taken at week 24, from a patient treated with tofacitinib. These receptors were collected from a human donor with alopecia areata.

The chain employs TRBV7-9 and TRBJ2-3; D assignment may be TRBD1 or TRBD2 (6 bases each). Trimming took off 2 bases at V and 5 bases at J, with 14 bases between the two ends. The length of the CDR3 is 15 residues. Germline CDR1 SEHNR, CDR2 FQNEAQ (reference sequence). The DNA for the CDR3 is TGTGCCAGCAGCTTAAATACGGGGGCGGGAGATACGCAGTATTTT. Translation: CASSLNTGAGDTQYF. Full variable domain (missing parts from reference TRBV7-9 and TRBJ2-3): DTGVSQNPRHKITKRGQNVTFRCDPISEHNRLYWYRQTLGQGPEFLTYFQNEAQLEKSRLLSDRFSAERPKGSFSTLEIQRTEQGDSAMYLCASSLNTGAGDTQYFGPGTRLTVL.

The table lists this clone with a few counts. The same CDR3 also results from other DNA sequences found in this sample. The gene calls are TRBV11-2 and TRBJ2-3; D remains ambiguous. This CDR3 comprises 12 residues. CDR1 and CDR2 from the germline V gene are SGHAT and FQNNGV. V was clipped by 3 bases and J by 6 bases, with 7 bases between them. The CDR3 loop reads CASSLGTDTQYF. The DNA of the CDR3 is TGTGCCAGCAGCTTGGGAACGGATACGCAGTATTTT.

This clone has more than one count but fewer than ten. The chain couples TRBV30 to TRBJ1-1; no reliable D call. The CDR3 loop spans 12 amino acids. Germline CDR1 is GTSNPN and CDR2 is SVGIG (reference sequence). V was shortened by 4 bases and J by 1 base, with 7 bases between the two germline ends. The CDR3 region is CAWMEQNTEAFF. CDR3 DNA sequence: TGTGCCTGGATGGAACAGAACACTGAAGCTTTCTTT.

The rearrangement uses TRBV11-2 and TRBJ2-3; 9 nucleotides line up with TRBD1. V lost 5 bases and J lost 2; bases outside the gene matches: 11. The V gene's germline CDR1 is SGHAT and CDR2 FQNNGV. The CDR3 loop spans 17 amino acids. CDR3 DNA: TGTGCCAGCAGCCGCCCTTTTGGACAGGGGCCCACAGATACGCAGTATTTT. Translated: CASSRPFGQGPTDTQYF. Together with reference TRBV11-2 and TRBJ2-3, the CDR3 gives the full variable domain: EAGVAQSPRYKIIEKRQSVAFWCNPISGHATLYWYQQILGQGPKLLIQFQNNGVVDDSQLPKDRFSAERLKGVDSTLKIQPAKLEDSAVYLCASSRPFGQGPTDTQYFGPGTRLTVL.

This chain links TRBV6-5 with TRBJ2-3; weak D call: TRBD2 (6 bases). Trimming cost V 5 bases and J 6 bases, with 9 bases left between them. CDR1 MNHEY and CDR2 SVGAGI come from the germline V gene. This CDR3 region has 12 residues. The DNA for the CDR3 is TGTGCCAGCAGTGCGGGACTGGATACGCAGTATTTT. As protein: CASSAGLDTQYF.

This clone was seen a few times. This chain connects TRBV29-1 to TRBJ2-7; 9 bases line up with TRBD1. CDR1 is SQVTM, CDR2 ANQGSEA, per germline. J gave up 5 bases and V 2 bases, and 7 bases lay outside the gene matches. The CDR3 length is 14 residues. The CDR3 nucleotides read TGCAGCGTTGAATCCCGGGACAGGGACCACGAGCAGTACTTC. This sequence encodes CSVESRDRDHEQYF.

The chain is built from TRBV29-1 and TRBJ2-3; no clear D. CDR1 is SQVTM, CDR2 ANQGSEA, per germline. The CDR3 contains 11 residues. Trimming removed 6 bases from V and 5 bases from J, with 9 bases in between. The CDR3 region is CSVRWGDTQYF. The CDR3 DNA sequence: TGCAGCGTACGCTGGGGAGATACGCAGTATTTT.

V usage is TRBV4-3 and J usage is TRBJ1-1, with D perhaps matching TRBD1 (5 bases). Germline values: CDR1 LGHNA, CDR2 YSLEER. The CDR3 contains 15 residues. V was trimmed by 1 base and J by 5 bases, leaving 14 bases between them. CDR3: CASSQGNGRVTEAFF. CDR3 DNA sequence: TGCGCCAGCAGCCAAGGTAACGGCAGGGTGACTGAAGCTTTCTTT.

Points on this clone: One end of the junction fails to match germline, which may point to a read error. The chain uses TRBV7-2 and TRBJ2-7; 7 nucleotides line up with TRBD1. CDR1 SGHTA and CDR2 FQGNSA come from the germline V gene. The CDR3 runs to 15 residues. The CDR3, as DNA: TGCGCCAGCAGCCCGCCGACAGGGTCGCACTACGAGCAGTACTTC. As protein: CASSPPTGSHYEQYF.

This chain uses TRBV4-3 with TRBJ2-1; 10 nucleotides align to TRBD2. This CDR3 spans 17 amino acids. V lost 0 bases and J lost 5; bases outside the gene matches: 7. Per germline, CDR1 LGHNA and CDR2 YSLEER. CDR3 protein: CASSQEYGAGGHNEQFF. DNA of the CDR3: TGCGCCAGCAGCCAAGAATATGGAGCGGGGGGGCACAATGAGCAGTTCTTC.

The CDR3 here is CASSLGGLLYEQYF. CDR3 sequence (DNA): TGTGCCAGCAGTTTAGGGGGACTCCTCTACGAGCAGTACTTC. The genes are TRBV27 and TRBJ2-7, with a weak D call TRBD2 (6 bases). V lost 2 bases and J lost 3, with 11 bases in between. The germline V gene encodes CDR1 MNHEY and CDR2 SMNVEV (reference sequence). The CDR3 runs 14 residues.

In its sample, this clone was seen a few times. The chain carries TRBV7-8 and TRBJ2-7; no definite D call. V lost 1 base, J lost 3 bases, and 13 bases lay in between. The germline CDR1 and CDR2 sequences are SGHVS and FQNEAQ. The CDR3 contains 15 residues. This CDR3 is CASSLDSGTDYEQYF. The CDR3 DNA is TGTGCCAGCAGCTTAGATTCGGGTACGGACTACGAGCAGTACTTC.

CDR3 protein: CASSPQVTGSYEQYF. In DNA form, the CDR3 reads TGTGCCAGCAGCCCCCAAGTGACAGGGTCCTACGAGCAGTACTTC. This sequence joins TRBV11-2 and TRBJ2-7; 7 nucleotides match TRBD1. The CDR3 totals 15 residues. Germline V gene data show CDR1 as SGHAT and CDR2 as FQNNGV. V trimming: 5 bases; J trimming: 1 base; junction bases outside the gene matches: 8.

This clone was seen a single time. The chain has TRBV4-3 and TRBJ2-3; 8 bases agree with TRBD2. This CDR3 contains 15 residues. In germline, CDR1 is LGHNA, CDR2 YSLEER. J lost 1 base, V lost 3 bases, and 3 bases had no gene match. DNA for the CDR3: TGCGCCAGCAGCCACGGAGCGGGGGGCACAGATACGCAGTATTTT. Amino acid sequence: CASSHGAGGTDTQYF.

The CDR3 DNA reads as TGTGCCAGCATCCAAGGACGGAACTATGGCTACACCTTC. It translates to CASIQGRNYGYTF. The chain couples TRBV5-6 to TRBJ1-2, with unresolved D. With 6 bases removed from V and 2 bases from J, the gap between germline ends came to 11 bases. CDR3 length equals 13 residues. The germline V gene has CDR1 SGHDT and CDR2 YYEEEE.

The V and J genes are TRBV19 and TRBJ1-2; 12 bases fit TRBD1. There are 14 residues in the CDR3. Losses at the gene ends were 9 bases for V and 4 bases for J; bases not matched to a gene: 6. CDR1 is LNHDA, CDR2 SQIVND, per germline (reference sequence). The CDR3 reads CASSPGQGAYGYTF. The CDR3 DNA follows: TGTGCCAGCTCCCCGGGACAGGGGGCCTATGGCTACACCTTC.

The genes are TRBV29-1 and TRBJ1-1; D remains unclear. Germline CDR1 is SQVTM and CDR2 is ANQGSEA. This CDR3 spans 11 amino acids. Trimming cost V 4 bases and J 2 bases, with 5 bases left between them. CDR3: CSVGDNTEAFF. CDR3 nucleotides: TGCAGCGTTGGTGATAACACTGAAGCTTTCTTT.

This clone was detected only a few times. The rearrangement links TRBV15 to TRBJ2-5; D is perhaps TRBD2 (5 bases). Germline assignment: CDR1 LNHNV and CDR2 YYDKDF (reference sequence). Trimming removed 0 bases at V and 5 bases at J, with 13 bases between. This CDR3 is built from 15 residues. The CDR3 spells CATSRELGSGETQYF. The DNA for the CDR3 is TGTGCCACCAGCAGAGAGTTGGGGAGTGGGGAGACCCAGTACTTC. The entire variable domain, with the rest obtained from reference TRBV15 and TRBJ2-5, is as follows: DAMVIQNPRYQVTQFGKPVTLSCSQTLNHNVMYWYQQKSSQAPKLLFHYYDKDFNNEADTPDNFQSRRPNTSFCFLDIRSPGLGDTAMYLCATSRELGSGETQYFGPGTRLLVL.

The genes are TRBV21-1 and TRBJ1-1; the DNA was not used to check the table's D call, TRBD1. TRBV21-1 is flagged as a pseudogene. CDR3 size: 17 residues. DNA for the CDR3: TGTGCCAGCAGCCCCAGAACCCACAGAGACATGAACACTGAAGCTTTCTTT. It yields the protein CASSPRTHRDMNTEAFF.

This clone came up a few times. This sequence joins TRBV6-5 and TRBJ1-1, with a tentative D call TRBD1 (5 bases). Germline lookup yields CDR1 MNHEY and CDR2 SVGAGI. This CDR3 spans 15 amino acids. Trimming took 6 bases from V and 3 from J, leaving 17 bases between them. This chain's CDR3 is CASSQLPGGYTEAFF. CDR3 nucleotide sequence: TGTGCCAGCAGCCAACTACCGGGGGGATACACTGAAGCTTTCTTT.

This CDR3 reads CASSLHRGPYEQYF. The CDR3 nucleotides are TGCGCCAGCAGCCTCCACAGGGGGCCCTACGAGCAGTACTTC. V and J are TRBV4-3 and TRBJ2-7; 9 bases agree with TRBD1. J was trimmed by 2 bases and V by 4 bases; bases with no gene match: 3. Germline V gives CDR1 LGHNA, CDR2 YSLEER. This CDR3 comprises 14 residues.

The rearrangement links TRBV13 to TRBJ1-5; possibly TRBD1 for D (6 bases). The germline V and J ends were trimmed by 3 bases and 6 bases, with 18 bases remaining between them. The CDR3 consists of 16 residues. CDR1 is PRHDT and CDR2 is FYEKMQ in the germline V gene (reference sequence). The CDR3 region has the DNA TGTGCCAGCAGCTTTTGGGATGGGGGCGGTTCTCAGCCCCAGCATTTT. As protein: CASSFWDGGGSQPQHF.

The table lists this clone with a few counts. The chain combines TRBV7-6 with TRBJ2-5; the match to TRBD2 covers 9 bases. The CDR3 sequence is 16 residues long. With 3 bases clipped from V and 5 bases from J, the junction kept 10 bases outside the gene matches. Per the germline V gene, CDR1 is SGHVS and CDR2 is FNYEAQ. The CDR3 DNA sequence: TGTGCCAGCAGCTTGAGGACTAGCGCGGGAGGGGAGACCCAGTACTTC. Protein product: CASSLRTSAGGETQYF.

This clone was counted a few times. The CDR3 DNA reads TGCAGCGCCCAGGATGAAGGTGGAAAACTGTTTTTT. Its protein is CSAQDEGGKLFF. This chain joins TRBV29-1 and TRBJ1-4; no reliable D call. With 7 bases removed from V and 10 bases from J, the gap between germline ends came to 16 bases. Germline V gene data show CDR1 as SQVTM and CDR2 as ANQGSEA. This CDR3 spans 12 amino acids.

The CDR3 protein is CASSLSMGRQGVPFF. The CDR3 DNA reads TGTGCCAGCAGTTTATCGATGGGCCGACAGGGTGTTCCTTTCTTT. This sequence joins TRBV27 and TRBJ1-1; TRBD1 matches 7 bases. The V segment lost 0 bases and the J segment 12 bases; nucleotides outside the gene matches: 13. This CDR3 is 15 amino acids long. In germline, CDR1 is MNHEY, CDR2 SMNVEV (reference sequence).

J is TRBJ1-2 and V is TRBV19; 9 positions agree with TRBD1. Unmatched junction bases numbered 4, after V lost 6 bases and J lost 8 bases. Germline CDR1 and CDR2: LNHDA and SQIVND (reference sequence). This CDR3 is built from 12 residues. The CDR3 coding sequence is TGTGCCAGTAGAACAGGGGGCGCCGGCTACACCTTC. Its translation is CASRTGGAGYTF.

This chain joins TRBV9 and TRBJ2-1; TRBD2 agrees at 8 bases. The CDR3 has 15 amino acids. Germline assignment: CDR1 SGDLS and CDR2 YYNGEE. J was trimmed by 3 bases and V by 0 bases; bases with no gene match: 2. The CDR3, as DNA: TGTGCCAGCAGCGTAGGGGCGGGGGGCTACAATGAGCAGTTCTTC. Encoded protein: CASSVGAGGYNEQFF.

This chain links TRBV7-9 with TRBJ2-7, with D maybe TRBD2 (5 bases). Deletions cut 4 bases from V and 2 bases from J, with 12 bases between. Germline assignment: CDR1 SEHNR and CDR2 FQNEAQ (reference sequence). CDR3 length equals 14 residues. The CDR3 bases are TGTGCCAGCAGCTCCCCAGTCGGGGCCTACGAGCAGTACTTC. This encodes CASSSPVGAYEQYF.

The rearrangement joins TRBV7-2 to TRBJ1-5; 7 nucleotides match TRBD1. CDR3 size: 14 residues. CDR1 and CDR2 (germline): SGHTA, FQGNSA. The trim removed 3 bases at V and 4 bases at J, leaving 3 bases unmatched. CDR3 loop: CASSFPTGNQPQHF. The CDR3 nucleotides read TGTGCCAGCAGCTTTCCGACAGGGAATCAGCCCCAGCATTTT.

This chain connects TRBV9 to TRBJ1-2; possibly TRBD1 for D (6 bases). This CDR3 region has 16 residues. Per the germline V gene, CDR1 is SGDLS and CDR2 is YYNGEE. V was cut by 3 bases and J by 5 bases, with 20 bases left in between. Here the CDR3 reads CASSAGPGESGYGYTF. In DNA, the CDR3 is TGTGCCAGCAGCGCAGGGCCAGGGGAGAGTGGTTATGGCTACACCTTC.

The chain carries TRBV7-8 and TRBJ2-5, with D perhaps TRBD1 or TRBD2 (6 bases each). With 7 bases removed from V and 5 bases from J, the gap between germline ends came to 20 bases. There are 15 residues in the CDR3. Germline CDR1 reads SGHVS; CDR2 reads FQNEAQ. The CDR3 reads CASTVPGGQEETQYF. DNA of the CDR3: TGTGCCAGCACCGTACCCGGGGGCCAAGAGGAGACCCAGTACTTC.

This rearrangement joins TRBV5-5 to TRBJ2-4, with D uncertain. CDR1 and CDR2 (germline): SGHKS, YYEKEE (reference sequence). The CDR3 spans 13 residues. Trimming took off 0 bases at V and 7 bases at J, with 8 bases between the two ends. CDR3 sequence reads: CASSLEEENIQYF. The DNA for the CDR3 is TGTGCCAGCAGCTTGGAAGAGGAGAACATTCAGTACTTC.